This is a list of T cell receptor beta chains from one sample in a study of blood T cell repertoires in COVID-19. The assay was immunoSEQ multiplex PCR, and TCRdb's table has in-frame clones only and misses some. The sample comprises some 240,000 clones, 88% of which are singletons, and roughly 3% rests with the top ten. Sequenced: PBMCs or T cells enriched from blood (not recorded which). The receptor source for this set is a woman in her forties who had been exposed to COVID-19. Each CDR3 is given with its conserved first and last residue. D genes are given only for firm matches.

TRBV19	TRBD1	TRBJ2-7	TGTGCCAGTAGTGCTAGGACAGGGATGAACGAGCAGTACTTC	CASSARTGMNEQYF
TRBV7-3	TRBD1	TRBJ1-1	TGTGCCAGCAGCCAACTACAGGGGTCGGCTTTCTTT	CASSQLQGSAFF
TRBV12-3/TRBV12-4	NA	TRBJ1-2	TGTGCCAGCGATCACCGCGACTATGGCTACACCTTC	CASDHRDYGYTF
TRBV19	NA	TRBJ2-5	TGTGCCAGTAGTATTGGTGGGAGAAGGGAGACCCAGTACTTC	CASSIGGRRETQYF
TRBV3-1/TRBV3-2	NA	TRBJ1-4	TGTGCCAGCAGCCATGAGTCGGTAAAACTGTTTTTT	CASSHESVKLFF
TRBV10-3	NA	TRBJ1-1	TGTGTCATCAGAGTCCAGGATTCCGAAGCTTTCTTT	CVIRVQDSEAFF
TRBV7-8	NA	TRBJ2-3	TGTGCCAGCAGCAATAGGGGCACTAATAATACGCAGTATTTT	CASSNRGTNNTQYF
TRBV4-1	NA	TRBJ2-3	TGCGCCAGCAGCCAAGCATCCCACACAGATACGCAGTATTTT	CASSQASHTDTQYF
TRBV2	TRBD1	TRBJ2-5	TGTGCCAGCAGGGACAGGGTCCGCGAGACCCAGTACTTC	CASRDRVRETQYF
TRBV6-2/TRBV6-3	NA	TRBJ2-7	TGTGCCAGCAGTTACGACAGCTCCTACGAGCAGTACTTC	CASSYDSSYEQYF
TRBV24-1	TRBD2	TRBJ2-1	TGTGCCACCAGTGATGCCTATCGGGGGGGGTCCTACAATGAGCAGTTCTTC	CATSDAYRGGSYNEQFF
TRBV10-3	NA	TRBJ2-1	TGTGCCATCAGTGACTCCGGACAGTACAATGAGCAGTTCTTC	CAISDSGQYNEQFF
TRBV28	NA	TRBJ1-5	TGTGCCAGCAGTTTCTTGACCGACGGGTATCAGCCCCAGCATTTT	CASSFLTDGYQPQHF
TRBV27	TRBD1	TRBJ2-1	TGTGCCAGCAAGGTAGGGACAGGGGGCAACAATGAGCAGTTCTTC	CASKVGTGGNNEQFF
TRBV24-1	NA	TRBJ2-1	TGTGCCACCAGTGTCCGGGATAGCACCGACAATGAGCAGTTCTTC	CATSVRDSTDNEQFF
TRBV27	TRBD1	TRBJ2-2	TGTGCCAGCAGTACCCCGGGACAGGGAATCGGGGCTCTCGGGGAGCTGTTTTTT	CASSTPGQGIGALGELFF
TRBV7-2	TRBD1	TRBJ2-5	TGTGCCAGCAGCTCACGACAGGGGCGAGAGACCCAGTACTTC	CASSSRQGRETQYF
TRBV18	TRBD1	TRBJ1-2	TGTGCCAGCTCACTTCAAGACAGGGACTATGGCTACACCTTC	CASSLQDRDYGYTF
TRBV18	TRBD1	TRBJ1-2	TGTGCCAGCTCACCCGGGGCCAGGGGGATTGATGGCTACACCTTC	CASSPGARGIDGYTF
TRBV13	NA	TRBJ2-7	TGTGCCAGCAGCTTAGGGATAGCCCCCTACGAGCAGTACTTC	CASSLGIAPYEQYF
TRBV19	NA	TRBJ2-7	TGTGCCAGTAGTATCCCGGGGTCCTACGAGCAGTACTTC	CASSIPGSYEQYF
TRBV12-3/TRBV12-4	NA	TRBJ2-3	TGTGCCAGCAGTTCCGGGAGCACAGATACGCAGTATTTT	CASSSGSTDTQYF